The 31 T cell receptor beta chains listed next were all sequenced from one sample in a study of radiation and T cells in renal cell carcinoma. Time point here: blood 2 weeks post-SBRT. Stated treatment: 15 Gy SBRT to primary tumor, nephrectomy 4 weeks later. Using immunoSEQ multiplex PCR, the repertoire was profiled, and TCRdb retains in-frame clones only, with some absent. This sample carries some 80,000 clones, 80% to 90% of them seen once, and the ten largest clones take 20% to 25%. The sample consisted of blood, taken from a patient whose treatment included radiotherapy and nephrectomy. These receptors were obtained from a woman aged 50 to 65 with renal cell carcinoma.

This clone occurred once. The rearrangement joins TRBV11-3 to TRBJ2-2, with D possibly being TRBD1 (5 bases). The CDR3 is 13 residues long. Looked up from germline, CDR1 is SGHNT and CDR2 is YENEEA. The germline V and J ends were trimmed by 8 bases and 3 bases, with 10 bases remaining between them. CDR3: CASARVDTGELFF. The CDR3 DNA follows: TGTGCCAGCGCCAGGGTGGACACCGGGGAGCTGTTTTTT.

This clone was seen once. The rearrangement uses TRBV5-4 and TRBJ2-7; 9 bases map to TRBD1. This CDR3 spans 16 amino acids. Germline V gene lookup returns CDR1 SGHNT and CDR2 YYREEE (reference sequence). Losses at the gene ends were 3 bases for V and 4 bases for J; bases not matched to a gene: 11. The CDR3 is CASSWGSLQGAYEQYF. The CDR3 DNA reads as TGTGCCAGCAGCTGGGGGTCCTTACAGGGGGCTTACGAGCAGTACTTC.

In regard to this clone: One end of the junction is discordant with germline, which a read error may explain. V and J are TRBV5-4 and TRBJ2-5, with TRBD1 matching over 11 bases. The CDR3 length is 16 residues. In germline, CDR1 is SGHNT, CDR2 YYREEE (reference sequence). The CDR3 region is CASRLDRGLSQETQYF. CDR3 DNA: TGTGCCAGCAGGTTGGACAGGGGGCTATCTCAAGAGACCCAGTACTTC.

The J gene is TRBJ2-1, the V gene TRBV19, with D maybe TRBD1 (6 bases). V dropped 6 bases and J dropped 0 bases, with 15 bases sitting between them. CDR3 length: 16 residues. Germline CDR1 and CDR2: LNHDA and SQIVND (reference sequence). The CDR3 reads CASSDKTGSSYNEQFF. The CDR3 bases are TGTGCCAGTAGCGATAAGACAGGTAGCTCCTACAATGAGCAGTTCTTC.

The gene calls are TRBV13 and TRBJ2-6; 7 bases align to TRBD2. Germline CDR1 is PRHDT and CDR2 is FYEKMQ (reference sequence). After removal of 10 bases from V and 0 bases from J, the junction contained 15 bases not matched to a gene. The CDR3 runs to 18 residues. Here the CDR3 reads CATGGWYTTDSGANVLTF. CDR3 DNA sequence: TGTGCCACCGGGGGGTGGTACACTACGGACTCTGGGGCCAACGTCCTGACTTTC.

This clone was counted a single time. The chain recombines TRBV7-2 with TRBJ2-3; D may be TRBD1 (6 bases). Germline V gives CDR1 SGHTA, CDR2 FQGNSA. The CDR3 is 13 residues long. Trimming left V 1 base short and J 5 bases short, with 7 bases between. The CDR3 loop is CASSLGTEDTQYF. The CDR3 nucleotides are TGTGCCAGCAGCTTAGGGACAGAAGATACGCAGTATTTT.

This clone was found once. The V call is TRBV28, the J call TRBJ1-2; perhaps TRBD1 as D (6 bases). CDR1 MDHEN and CDR2 SYDVKM come from the germline V gene. Trimming cost V 7 bases and J 4 bases, with 10 bases left between them. There are 12 residues in the CDR3. Here the CDR3 reads CASKSGVYGYTF. CDR3 coding DNA: TGTGCCAGCAAGTCAGGGGTCTATGGCTACACCTTC.

This clone showed up just a few times. The chain couples TRBV5-8 to TRBJ2-4; D gene uncertain. V shed 1 base and J shed 0 bases, with 5 bases lying between them. CDR1 SGHTS and CDR2 YDEGEE come from the germline V gene. This CDR3 comprises 14 residues. The CDR3 nucleotides are TGTGCCAGCAGCTTGCCCGGAGCCAAAAACATTCAGTACTTC. It translates to CASSLPGAKNIQYF.

This chain joins TRBV10-3 and TRBJ1-4; tentative D call: TRBD1 (5 bases). Germline assignment: CDR1 ENHRY and CDR2 SYGVKD. The CDR3 is 14 amino acids. V lost 7 bases and J 0 bases, leaving 9 bases between the germline ends. The CDR3 DNA reads as TGTGCCATCAAAGAAGGGGCAACTAATGAAAAACTGTTTTTT. Protein sequence: CAIKEGATNEKLFF.

The chain recombines TRBV19 with TRBJ1-1; 12 nucleotides match TRBD1. This CDR3 has 15 amino acids. CDR1 and CDR2 from the germline V gene are LNHDA and SQIVND (reference sequence). V shed 9 bases and J 3 bases; nucleotides not matched to a gene: 8. The chain's CDR3 is CASSGTGGAYTEAFF. For the CDR3, the DNA is TGTGCCAGCTCCGGGACAGGGGGCGCGTACACTGAAGCTTTCTTT.

This clone has a handful of counts. The chain joins TRBV9 to TRBJ1-2, with D possibly TRBD1 on 5 matching bases. CDR1 and CDR2 (germline): SGDLS, YYNGEE. The germline V and J ends were trimmed by 0 bases and 7 bases, with 19 bases remaining between them. The CDR3 is made up of 16 amino acids. The CDR3 coding sequence is TGTGCCAGCAGCGTAGAACGGGCAGGGTGGATAGGTGGCTACACCTTC. Translated, it gives CASSVERAGWIGGYTF.

The rearrangement joins TRBV5-1 to TRBJ2-3; TRBD2 is a possible D gene (5 bases). CDR3 length equals 15 residues. With 4 bases removed from V and 4 bases from J, the gap between germline ends came to 16 bases. The germline CDR1 and CDR2 sequences are SGHRS and YFSETQ. The CDR3 DNA is TGCGCCAGCAGCGTTACTGATACTAGACCAGATACGCAGTATTTT. Residues: CASSVTDTRPDTQYF. Looking up the rest from reference TRBV5-1 and TRBJ2-3 gives the full variable domain: KAGVTQTPRYLIKTRGQQVTLSCSPISGHRSVSWYQQTPGQGLQFLFEYFSETQRNKGNFPGRFSGRQFSNSRSEMNVSTLELGDSALYLCASSVTDTRPDTQYFGPGTRLTVL.

The chain employs TRBV9 and TRBJ2-3, with D possibly matching TRBD1 (5 bases). The germline gives CDR1 SGDLS, CDR2 YYNGEE. The V end was cut by 0 bases, the J end by 3 bases, with 8 bases between. This CDR3 contains 14 residues. This chain's CDR3 is CASSVVDTTDTQYF. DNA for the CDR3: TGTGCCAGCAGCGTAGTGGACACAACAGATACGCAGTATTTT.

The rearrangement links TRBV18 to TRBJ1-1, with TRBD1 matching over 10 bases. The CDR3 spans 15 residues. The junction had 8 bases not matched to a gene; V was cut back by 5 bases and J by 5 bases. The germline CDR1 and CDR2 sequences are KGHSH and LQKENI. DNA of the CDR3: TGTGCCAGCTCATCGGCCGGGACAGGGGATACTGAAGCTTTCTTT. Amino acids: CASSSAGTGDTEAFF.

The gene calls are TRBV5-1 and TRBJ1-5, with TRBD1 as a possible D gene (5 bases). The CDR3 length is 13 residues. Germline V gives CDR1 SGHRS, CDR2 YFSETQ. The V gene lost 10 bases and the J gene lost 7 bases, with 18 bases spanning the gap. The CDR3 bases are TGCGCCCCCATCCCGGGGGGGTCCCAGCCCCAGCATTTT. Protein: CAPIPGGSQPQHF.

The chain uses TRBV7-3 and TRBJ2-7; D is perhaps TRBD2 (6 bases). The CDR3 is 13 residues long. Germline loops: CDR1 SGHTA, CDR2 FQGTGA. Trimming shortened V by 0 bases and J by 5 bases, and 8 bases separated the two germline ends. In DNA, the CDR3 is TGTGCCAGCAGCTTAACGGGCGGGGACGAGCAGTACTTC. This gives the protein CASSLTGGDEQYF.

V and J are TRBV19 and TRBJ2-7, with a tentative D call TRBD2 (5 bases). Trimming took 6 bases from V and 6 from J, leaving 15 bases between them. The CDR3 is 13 residues long. Germline values: CDR1 LNHDA, CDR2 SQIVND (reference sequence). CDR3 DNA sequence: TGTGCCAGTAGCATGGATCTAGCTCGCGAGCAGTACTTC. Its translation: CASSMDLAREQYF.

The chain has TRBV5-1 and TRBJ1-3; D is ambiguous. Per the germline V gene, CDR1 is SGHRS and CDR2 is YFSETQ. Trimming stripped 2 bases from V and 0 bases from J, with 12 bases between. CDR3 length: 16 residues. The CDR3 loop reads CASSLIELNSGNTIYF. In DNA form, the CDR3 reads TGCGCCAGCAGCTTAATTGAACTCAACTCTGGAAACACCATATATTTT. Full variable domain (outside the CDR3, taken from reference TRBV5-1 and TRBJ1-3): KAGVTQTPRYLIKTRGQQVTLSCSPISGHRSVSWYQQTPGQGLQFLFEYFSETQRNKGNFPGRFSGRQFSNSRSEMNVSTLELGDSALYLCASSLIELNSGNTIYFGEGSWLTVV.

V gene TRBV6-1 combines with J gene TRBJ2-5; 10 nucleotides match TRBD2. The end of the DNA is better explained by TRBJ2-7, so the J call may be wrong. This CDR3 is 13 amino acids long. Germline CDR1 is MNHNS and CDR2 is SASEGT. The CDR3, as DNA: TGTGCCAGCGTAGCGGGGGGAGCCTACGAGCAGTACTTC. Translated, it gives CASVAGGAYEQYF.

The CDR3 sequence is CASSSRDTYTGELFF. Here the CDR3 DNA reads TGTGCCAGCAGTTCCCGGGACACCTACACCGGGGAGCTGTTTTTT. The V call is TRBV6-6, the J call TRBJ2-2; the D gene is possibly TRBD1 (6 bases). V was trimmed by 4 bases and J by 3 bases, leaving 12 bases between them. Germline V gene lookup returns CDR1 MNHNY and CDR2 SVGAGI (reference sequence). The CDR3 runs 15 residues.

The chain links TRBV30 to TRBJ1-1; perhaps TRBD1 as D (6 bases). Between the trimmed V and J ends, which lost 0 bases and 3 bases, there was a span of 17 bases. The CDR3 spans 16 residues. Germline CDR1 and CDR2: GTSNPN and SVGIG (reference sequence). The CDR3 DNA reads as TGTGCCTGGAGTGTACATAGGGGGGGCACGGACACTGAAGCTTTCTTT. Translating it yields CAWSVHRGGTDTEAFF.

The genes are TRBV7-2 and TRBJ2-3; D call uncertain. V was cut by 0 bases and J by 0 bases, with 7 bases left in between. Germline loops: CDR1 SGHTA, CDR2 FQGNSA. There are 15 residues in the CDR3. CDR3 DNA: TGTGCCAGCAGCTTAGCAGGTCCTAGCACAGATACGCAGTATTTT. Protein: CASSLAGPSTDTQYF. The full variable domain, completed using reference TRBV7-2 and TRBJ2-3, is GAGVSQSPSNKVTEKGKDVELRCDPISGHTALYWYRQSLGQGLEFLIYFQGNSAPDKSGLPSDRFSAERTGGSVSTLTIQRTQQEDSAVYLCASSLAGPSTDTQYFGPGTRLTVL.

The chain couples TRBV9 to TRBJ2-6; D is unresolved. The V end lost 0 bases, the J end lost 1 base, and 11 bases lay between the germline ends. Looked up from germline, CDR1 is SGDLS and CDR2 is YYNGEE. The CDR3 has 17 amino acids. CDR3 sequence: CASSVVGRSSGANVLTF. The CDR3 region has the DNA TGTGCCAGCAGCGTAGTTGGCAGGTCATCTGGGGCCAACGTCCTGACTTTC.

V is TRBV11-2 and J is TRBJ2-5; 9 positions agree with TRBD1. V was clipped by 2 bases and J by 5 bases; unmatched bases: 6. Germline V gives CDR1 SGHAT, CDR2 FQNNGV. This CDR3 spans 15 amino acids. CDR3 coding DNA: TGTGCCAGCAGCTTACCGGGGACAGGGTGGGAGACCCAGTACTTC. Encoded protein: CASSLPGTGWETQYF.

The chain has TRBV9 and TRBJ1-2, with 7 bases that match TRBD1. The trim removed 6 bases at V and 8 bases at J, leaving 4 bases unmatched. Germline V gene data show CDR1 as SGDLS and CDR2 as YYNGEE. CDR3 size: 11 residues. CDR3 protein: CASNRGEGYTF. CDR3 sequence (DNA): TGTGCCAGCAACAGGGGTGAAGGCTACACCTTC.

The rearrangement joins TRBV6-6 to TRBJ1-6, with 7 bases identical to TRBD1. CDR1 is MNHNY, CDR2 SVGAGI, per germline (reference sequence). V lost 7 bases and J lost 7; bases outside the gene matches: 10. The CDR3 loop spans 15 amino acids. The CDR3 protein is CASNLGGAWNSPLHF. The DNA of the CDR3 is TGTGCCAGCAACCTAGGGGGCGCCTGGAATTCACCCCTCCACTTT.

The chain has TRBV5-1 and TRBJ2-7, with D possibly matching TRBD2 (7 bases). V lost 0 bases and J 7 bases, leaving 14 bases between the germline ends. Germline lookup yields CDR1 SGHRS and CDR2 YFSETQ. The CDR3 has 14 amino acids. The CDR3 region is CASSLEQGRGEQYF. The CDR3 region has the DNA TGCGCCAGCAGCTTGGAGCAGGGGCGGGGGGAGCAGTACTTC.

The V call is TRBV9, the J call TRBJ1-5; D not certain. V was clipped by 0 bases and J by 0 bases, with 7 bases between them. In germline, CDR1 is SGDLS, CDR2 YYNGEE. There are 15 residues in the CDR3. CDR3 protein: CASSVDSYSNQPQHF. CDR3 sequence (DNA): TGTGCCAGCAGCGTAGACAGTTATAGCAATCAGCCCCAGCATTTT.

The V gene is TRBV19, the J gene TRBJ2-7; maybe TRBD1 (5 bases). V dropped 11 bases and J dropped 0 bases, with 14 bases sitting between them. This CDR3 region has 13 residues. Germline V CDR1 and CDR2: LNHDA, SQIVND (reference sequence). CDR3 DNA: TGTGCCTGCGACAGCCCAAGCTCCTACGAGCAGTACTTC. Translated, it gives CACDSPSSYEQYF.

The J gene is TRBJ2-7, the V gene TRBV7-2; D unclear. The CDR3 runs 14 residues. The germline gives CDR1 SGHTA, CDR2 FQGNSA. The V and J ends lost 2 bases and 3 bases respectively, with 11 bases between them. The DNA of the CDR3 is TGTGCCAGCAGCTTATCTTCGCCAGTCTACGAGCAGTACTTC. The encoded protein is CASSLSSPVYEQYF.

This clone has more than one count but fewer than ten. This chain connects TRBV10-2 to TRBJ2-5; TRBD2 matches 8 bases. Trimming cost V 10 bases and J 5 bases; bases outside gene matches: 24. Germline V CDR1 and CDR2: WSHSY, SAAADI. CDR3 length: 18 amino acids. The CDR3 coding sequence is TGCGCCACATCGGCCCCCCCCCAGGGCGGGAGGCCCGGGGAGACCCAGTACTTC. Amino acids: CATSAPPQGGRPGETQYF.